The next 17 T cell receptor beta chains were all read from a single sample in a study of metastatic and nonmetastatic thyroid tumors. None of the patients had undergone any treatment ahead of thyroid surgery. TCRdb re-processed the PCR reads through MiXCR. This table holds 34,000 or so clones, around 20% found once. Sequenced sample: blood. The receptor source for this set is a female donor with papillary thyroid cancer or a benign thyroid nodule (not recorded which). Some clones in this sample may be carry-over from other donors' samples.

This clone turned up a few times. The CDR3 spells CASSPGMNTEAFF. The CDR3 DNA follows: TGTGCCAGCAGTCCAGGTATGAACACTGAAGCTTTCTTT. This chain links TRBV6-1 with TRBJ1-1; D remains unclear. Germline V gene lookup returns CDR1 MNHNS and CDR2 SASEGT. The CDR3 has 13 residues. Trimming stripped 5 bases from V and 0 bases from J, with 7 bases between.

V gene TRBV30 combines with J gene TRBJ2-7, with D hard to call. V gave up 2 bases and J gave up 1 base, with 6 bases separating them. This CDR3 has 12 residues. Looked up from germline, CDR1 is GTSNPN and CDR2 is SVGIG (reference sequence). The CDR3 nucleotides read TGTGCCTGGAGTTTGGAGTCCTACGAGCAGTACTTC. Protein sequence: CAWSLESYEQYF. The whole variable domain, filled in from reference TRBV30 and TRBJ2-7, reads SQTIHQWPATLVQPVGSPLSLECTVEGTSNPNLYWYRQAAGRGLQLLFYSVGIGQISSEVPQNLSASRPQDRQFILSSKKLLLSDSGFYLCAWSLESYEQYFGPGTRLTVT.

Many counts were recorded for this clone. The genes are TRBV14 and TRBJ1-1, with D possibly being TRBD1 (5 bases). The length of the CDR3 is 11 residues. Germline V gene data show CDR1 as SGHDN and CDR2 as FVKESK. Trimming left V 3 bases short and J 8 bases short, with 7 bases between. The CDR3 sequence: CASSQRGEAFF. For the CDR3, the DNA is TGTGCCAGCAGCCAGAGGGGAGAAGCTTTCTTT.

In the case of this clone: At one end, the junction sequence differs from germline, possibly due to a read error. V and J are TRBV5-1 and TRBJ1-5, with 10 bases identical to TRBD1. The CDR3 consists of 14 residues. Germline CDR1 and CDR2: SGHRS and YFSETQ. CDR3 protein: CASSTTGGNQSQHF. CDR3 nucleotides: TGCGCCAGCAGCACGACAGGGGGCAATCAGTCCCAGCATTTT.

Regarding this clone: A read error is possible here, since a much larger clone lies one base away. The rearrangement joins TRBV6-5 to TRBJ2-7; D is ambiguous. The CDR3 has 10 amino acids. Germline CDR1 MNHEY, CDR2 SVGAGI. The CDR3, as DNA: TGTGCCTGCAGTGACTACGAGCAGTACTTC. It yields the protein CACSDYEQYF.

By frequency in the sample, this clone is medium-sized (0.01 to 0.1%). V and J are TRBV6-6 and TRBJ1-2, with a possible D match to TRBD1 (6 bases). The germline gives CDR1 MNHNY, CDR2 SVGAGI (reference sequence). Trimming left V 0 bases short and J 3 bases short, with 14 bases between. This CDR3 is built from 16 residues. CDR3 DNA sequence: TGTGCCAGCAGTTACTCCGACGCCCCAGGGGACTATGGCTACACCTTC. It yields the protein CASSYSDAPGDYGYTF.

The chain uses TRBV11-2 and TRBJ2-7; 9 bases map to TRBD1. Per germline, CDR1 SGHAT and CDR2 FQNNGV. The CDR3 sequence is 15 residues long. V was pared by 5 bases and J by 1 base, with 6 bases of the junction left unmatched. The CDR3 loop is CASSTTGTGSYEQYF. Here the CDR3 DNA reads TGTGCCAGCAGCACAACCGGGACAGGGTCCTACGAGCAGTACTTC.

The V and J genes are TRBV5-1 and TRBJ2-7; 9 bases map to TRBD2. Unmatched junction bases numbered 7, after V lost 1 base and J lost 2 bases. Germline CDR1 and CDR2: SGHRS and YFSETQ. There are 16 residues in the CDR3. The CDR3 is CASSLRELAGPYEQYF. The CDR3 DNA reads as TGCGCCAGCAGCTTGCGGGAACTAGCGGGCCCCTACGAGCAGTACTTC.

Ten or more counts support this clone. This chain links TRBV27 with TRBJ1-2; the D gene is possibly TRBD1 (6 bases). Germline values: CDR1 MNHEY, CDR2 SMNVEV (reference sequence). V was pared by 5 bases and J by 6 bases, with 13 bases between. This CDR3 comprises 13 residues. The CDR3 loop is CASSTPTGNGYTF. The DNA of the CDR3 is TGTGCCAGCAGTACGCCAACAGGGAATGGCTACACCTTC.

By frequency in the sample, this clone is medium-sized. This chain connects TRBV11-1 to TRBJ2-6; the D is unclear. Germline V gene lookup returns CDR1 SGHAT and CDR2 FQDESV (reference sequence). The CDR3 spans 15 residues. The ends were cut back, 5 bases at V and 2 bases at J, with 10 bases in the middle. CDR3: CASSATRAGANVLTF. In DNA, the CDR3 is TGTGCCAGCAGCGCCACCCGGGCTGGGGCCAACGTCCTGACTTTC.

There are many counts of this clone. V is TRBV19 and J is TRBJ1-2; 10 bases map to TRBD1. Germline V gene sequence: CDR1 LNHDA, CDR2 SQIVND (reference sequence). V shed 6 bases and J 8 bases; nucleotides not matched to a gene: 6. This CDR3 has 13 amino acids. The CDR3 here is CASSRQGAGGYTF. As DNA, the CDR3 is TGTGCCAGTAGCCGACAGGGGGCCGGCGGCTACACCTTC.

This clone was recorded many times. The sample has other DNA sequences that encode this CDR3 too. Here the CDR3 DNA reads TGTGCCAGCAGTTTGCGGGGGACCTACAATGAGCAGTTCTTC. It yields the protein CASSLRGTYNEQFF. This rearrangement joins TRBV27 to TRBJ2-1; 7 nucleotides line up with TRBD2. V shed 3 bases, J shed 2 bases, and the junction held 1 base outside the gene matches. Germline CDR1 and CDR2: MNHEY and SMNVEV (reference sequence). This CDR3 is built from 14 residues.

The table lists this clone with a few counts. The chain recombines TRBV7-9 with TRBJ1-1, with D unclear. This CDR3 spans 11 amino acids. Germline-derived CDR1 and CDR2 are SEHNR and FQNEAQ (reference sequence). V lost 0 bases and J lost 11, with 7 bases in between. CDR3: CASSLAMRAFF. As DNA, the CDR3 is TGTGCCAGCAGCTTAGCTATGCGGGCTTTCTTT.

This clone was seen many times. This chain links TRBV5-4 with TRBJ1-2; tentatively, D is TRBD1 (5 bases). CDR1 is SGHNT, CDR2 YYREEE, per germline (reference sequence). V lost 3 bases, J lost 1 base, and 10 bases lay in between. CDR3 length: 14 residues. The CDR3 reads CASSSGRGNYGYTF. In DNA form, the CDR3 reads TGTGCCAGCAGCTCAGGGCGGGGTAACTATGGCTACACCTTC.

There are many counts of this clone. The chain uses TRBV9 and TRBJ2-3, with a weak D call TRBD1 (5 bases). The ends were cut back, 4 bases at V and 8 bases at J, with 20 bases in the middle. The CDR3 is 15 residues long. Germline values: CDR1 SGDLS, CDR2 YYNGEE. CDR3 amino acids: CASSPPSTGDGTQYF. DNA of the CDR3: TGTGCCAGCAGCCCTCCCTCCACAGGAGATGGTACGCAGTATTTT.

In its sample, this clone was seen many times. V usage is TRBV7-3 and J usage is TRBJ1-1; D call uncertain. Germline V lookup: CDR1 SGHTA, CDR2 FQGTGA. The CDR3 runs 13 residues. Trimming left V 5 bases short and J 6 bases short, with 13 bases between. The CDR3 protein is CASSPRDRAEAFF. In nucleotides, the CDR3 is TGTGCCAGCAGCCCCCGGGATAGGGCTGAAGCTTTCTTT. Looking up the rest from reference TRBV7-3 and TRBJ1-1 gives the full variable domain: GAGVSQTPSNKVTEKGKYVELRCDPISGHTALYWYRQSLGQGPEFLIYFQGTGAADDSGLPNDRFFAVRPEGSVSTLKIQRTERGDSAVYLCASSPRDRAEAFFGQGTRLTVV.

This clone has a handful of counts. The rearrangement joins TRBV12-3 or TRBV12-4 to TRBJ2-7, with D possibly being TRBD1 or TRBD2 (5 bases each). V was cut by 5 bases and J by 3 bases, with 11 bases left in between. The length of the CDR3 is 13 residues. The CDR3: CASSRDELYEQYF. The CDR3 nucleotides are TGTGCCAGCAGTAGGGACGAGCTCTACGAGCAGTACTTC.